These 17 T cell receptor beta chains were sequenced from one sample in a study of shared clonotypes between healthy human individuals. Using immunoSEQ multiplex PCR, the repertoire was profiled, and TCRdb retains in-frame clones only, with some absent. The sample lists about 2.4 million clones, more than 85% occurring once. Sample: naive CD4+ T cells from PBMCs. The subset here: CD45RA+ positively selected. The receptors originated from a man younger than 30 in good health. Some clones in this sample may be carry-over from other donors' samples.

The chain recombines TRBV6-5 with TRBJ1-2, with 7 nucleotides matching TRBD1. Germline loops: CDR1 MNHEY, CDR2 SVGAGI. The CDR3 consists of 14 residues. V dropped 6 bases and J dropped 5; count of bases not matched to a gene: 9. The CDR3 bases are TGTGCCAGCAGCCCTGATGACAGGGTTTATGGCTACACCTTC. Amino acid sequence: CASSPDDRVYGYTF.

CDR3 DNA sequence: TGTGCCAGCAGCGGTGATGGGACTAGCGGATCGGATACGCAGTATTTT. This encodes CASSGDGTSGSDTQYF. The chain is built from TRBV7-9 and TRBJ2-3, with 11 bases fitting TRBD2. The CDR3 contains 16 residues. Germline V gives CDR1 SEHNR, CDR2 FQNEAQ (reference sequence). V shed 5 bases, J shed 6 bases, and the junction held 10 bases outside the gene matches. The full variable domain, completed using reference TRBV7-9 and TRBJ2-3, is DTGVSQNPRHKITKRGQNVTFRCDPISEHNRLYWYRQTLGQGPEFLTYFQNEAQLEKSRLLSDRFSAERPKGSFSTLEIQRTEQGDSAMYLCASSGDGTSGSDTQYFGPGTRLTVL.

This rearrangement joins TRBV7-3 to TRBJ2-1, with 13 nucleotides matching TRBD2. V shed 1 base, J shed 6 bases, and the junction held 3 bases outside the gene matches. The CDR3 extends over 16 amino acids. Germline V lookup: CDR1 SGHTA, CDR2 FQGTGA. The CDR3 coding sequence is TGTGCCAGCAGCTTAAACGGACTAGCGGGAGCCAATGAGCAGTTCTTC. Translated, it gives CASSLNGLAGANEQFF.

This chain uses TRBV5-6 with TRBJ1-2; 10 nucleotides line up with TRBD1. The CDR3 has 11 residues. Trimming at V came to 3 bases and at J to 14 bases, leaving 4 bases not matched to a gene. Germline values: CDR1 SGHDT, CDR2 YYEEEE. The CDR3 nucleotides read TGTGCCAGCAGCTCCGGGGACAGGGGAACCTTC. Protein product: CASSSGDRGTF.

This clone was recorded only once. The genes are TRBV5-4 and TRBJ2-5, with 8 bases identical to TRBD2. CDR3 length: 14 amino acids. Germline V gene lookup returns CDR1 SGHNT and CDR2 YYREEE (reference sequence). V gave up 3 bases and J gave up 2 bases; unmatched junction bases: 3. This CDR3 reads CASSSGGGQETQYF. Here the CDR3 DNA reads TGTGCCAGCAGCTCGGGAGGGGGGCAAGAGACCCAGTACTTC.

The rearrangement uses TRBV5-4 and TRBJ2-3; tentatively, D is TRBD1 or TRBD2 (5 bases each). With 0 bases removed from V and 4 bases from J, the gap between germline ends came to 12 bases. The germline V gene has CDR1 SGHNT and CDR2 YYREEE (reference sequence). The CDR3 sequence is 15 residues long. The CDR3 reads CASSLGGEGADTQYF. The CDR3 coding sequence is TGTGCCAGCAGCTTGGGAGGGGAAGGTGCAGATACGCAGTATTTT.

About this clone itself: Compared with germline, one end of the junction differs, possibly owing to a read error. The V call is TRBV5-4, the J call TRBJ1-1; 8 nucleotides line up with TRBD1. Germline V gives CDR1 SGHNT, CDR2 YYREEE (reference sequence). CDR3 length equals 15 residues. The DNA for the CDR3 is TGTGCCAACAGCTGGCGGATACAGGGGGGAACTGAAGCTTTCTTT. It specifies CANSWRIQGGTEAFF.

J is TRBJ2-5 and V is TRBV28; D might be TRBD2 (6 bases). Trimming removed 10 bases at V and 4 bases at J, with 13 bases between. In germline, CDR1 is MDHEN, CDR2 SYDVKM. This CDR3 contains 12 residues. The CDR3 DNA sequence: TGTGCCATCGGGAGAGGGTTAGAGACCCAGTACTTC. This encodes CAIGRGLETQYF. The full variable domain, in which reference TRBV28 and TRBJ2-5 provide the parts outside the CDR3, is DVKVTQSSRYLVKRTGEKVFLECVQDMDHENMFWYRQDPGLGLRLIYFSYDVKMKEKGDIPEGYSVSREKKERFSLILESASTNQTSMYLCAIGRGLETQYFGPGTRLLVL.

About this clone itself: A junction end diverges from the germline sequence, so it may reflect a read error. The gene calls are TRBV4-3 and TRBJ1-1; 8 nucleotides align to TRBD1. The CDR3 has 14 residues. Germline CDR1 and CDR2: LGHNA and YSLEER. The CDR3 bases are TGCGCCAACGGGAGGGACAGGACGAACGCTGAAGCTTTCTTT. Residues: CANGRDRTNAEAFF.

The rearrangement uses TRBV19 and TRBJ1-2; tentatively, D is TRBD1 (6 bases). V lost 3 bases and J lost 4, with 12 bases in between. In germline, CDR1 is LNHDA, CDR2 SQIVND (reference sequence). The CDR3 length is 14 residues. CDR3 sequence reads: CASSIKDSRYGYTF. The DNA for the CDR3 is TGTGCCAGTAGTATCAAGGACAGTCGCTATGGCTACACCTTC. The entire variable domain, with the rest obtained from reference TRBV19 and TRBJ1-2, is as follows: DGGITQSPKYLFRKEGQNVTLSCEQNLNHDAMYWYRQDPGQGLRLIYYSQIVNDFQKGDIAEGYSVSREKKESFPLTVTSAQKNPTAFYLCASSIKDSRYGYTFGSGTRLTVV.

The V gene is TRBV5-1, the J gene TRBJ2-3, with 11 bases identical to TRBD2. Germline loops: CDR1 SGHRS, CDR2 YFSETQ. This CDR3 is built from 15 residues. Trimming at V came to 3 bases and at J to 0 bases, leaving 0 bases not matched to a gene. Here the CDR3 DNA reads TGCGCCAGCAGCTCTAGCGGGAGGAGCACAGATACGCAGTATTTT. Encoded protein: CASSSSGRSTDTQYF.

V gene TRBV6-5 combines with J gene TRBJ2-3, with 11 bases that match TRBD2. CDR3 length: 16 residues. The germline gives CDR1 MNHEY, CDR2 SVGAGI. V dropped 4 bases and J dropped 9; count of bases not matched to a gene: 12. The CDR3, as DNA: TGTGCCAGCAGTTTCGGTGAAGTAGCGGGAGGGTTAACGCAGTATTTT. Protein product: CASSFGEVAGGLTQYF.

This rearrangement joins TRBV7-3 to TRBJ2-7; tentatively, D is TRBD2 (6 bases). This CDR3 has 15 residues. With 2 bases removed from V and 6 bases from J, the gap between germline ends came to 17 bases. Germline V CDR1 and CDR2: SGHTA, FQGTGA. CDR3 residues: CASSLYTGESVEQYF. The CDR3 region has the DNA TGTGCCAGCAGCTTATATACGGGAGAATCGGTCGAGCAGTACTTC.

The chain carries TRBV5-5 and TRBJ2-1; 10 bases are a match to TRBD2. V lost 4 bases, J lost 4 bases, and 5 bases stayed unmatched. This CDR3 spans 15 amino acids. Germline-derived CDR1 and CDR2 are SGHKS and YYEKEE (reference sequence). The CDR3 reads CASSLTSGDYNEQFF. CDR3 DNA sequence: TGTGCCAGCAGCCTAACTAGCGGGGATTACAATGAGCAGTTCTTC.

The chain combines TRBV28 with TRBJ1-1, with D possibly being TRBD1 (5 bases). Germline-derived CDR1 and CDR2 are MDHEN and SYDVKM. The CDR3 length is 15 residues. Deletions cut 3 bases from V and 7 bases from J, with 18 bases between. The CDR3: CASSLGGARAIEAFF. Written as DNA, the CDR3 is TGTGCCAGCAGTTTGGGAGGGGCAAGGGCCATTGAAGCTTTCTTT.

This chain links TRBV30 with TRBJ2-5, with TRBD2 identical over 10 bases. V trimming: 0 bases; J trimming: 7 bases; junction bases outside the gene matches: 14. This CDR3 spans 17 amino acids. The germline V gene encodes CDR1 GTSNPN and CDR2 SVGIG (reference sequence). CDR3 bases: TGTGCCTGGAGTGTACAGGGTAGCGGGAGGCTAACGGGGACCCAGTACTTC. As protein: CAWSVQGSGRLTGTQYF.

This clone has only one observation. Other DNA sequences in the same sample also yield this CDR3. The chain is built from TRBV30 and TRBJ2-1; TRBD2 matches at 12 bases. The CDR3 loop spans 15 amino acids. Germline V gives CDR1 GTSNPN, CDR2 SVGIG (reference sequence). V lost 0 bases to trimming and J lost 6 bases; unmatched junction nucleotides: 3. The CDR3 protein is CAWSVGLAGLNEQFF. DNA for the CDR3: TGTGCCTGGAGTGTAGGACTAGCGGGACTCAATGAGCAGTTCTTC.